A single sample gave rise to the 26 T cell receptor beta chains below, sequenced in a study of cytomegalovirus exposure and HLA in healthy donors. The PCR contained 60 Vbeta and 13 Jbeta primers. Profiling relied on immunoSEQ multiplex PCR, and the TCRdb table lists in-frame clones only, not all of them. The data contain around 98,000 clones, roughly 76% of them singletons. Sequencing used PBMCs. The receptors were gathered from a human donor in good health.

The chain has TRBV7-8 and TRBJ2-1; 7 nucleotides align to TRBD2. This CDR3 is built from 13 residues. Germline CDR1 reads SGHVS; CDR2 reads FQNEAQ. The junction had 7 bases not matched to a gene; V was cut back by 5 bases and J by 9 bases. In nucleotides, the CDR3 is TGTGCCAGCAGCGTGCGGACTAGTTGTGAGCAGTTCTTC. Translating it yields CASSVRTSCEQFF.

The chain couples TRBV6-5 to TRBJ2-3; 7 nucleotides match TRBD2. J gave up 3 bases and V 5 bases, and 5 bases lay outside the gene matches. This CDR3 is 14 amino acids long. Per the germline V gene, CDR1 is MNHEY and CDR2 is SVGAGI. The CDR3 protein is CASSGRTSTDTQYF. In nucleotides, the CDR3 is TGTGCCAGCAGTGGAAGGACTAGTACAGATACGCAGTATTTT.

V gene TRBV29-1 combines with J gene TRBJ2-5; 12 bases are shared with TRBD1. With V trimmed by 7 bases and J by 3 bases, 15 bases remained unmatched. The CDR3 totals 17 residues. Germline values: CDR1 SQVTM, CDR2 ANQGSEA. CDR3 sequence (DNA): TGCAGCGGCACCGCCGGGACAGGGGGCGGGGTAGAAGAGACCCAGTACTTC. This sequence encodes CSGTAGTGGGVEETQYF.

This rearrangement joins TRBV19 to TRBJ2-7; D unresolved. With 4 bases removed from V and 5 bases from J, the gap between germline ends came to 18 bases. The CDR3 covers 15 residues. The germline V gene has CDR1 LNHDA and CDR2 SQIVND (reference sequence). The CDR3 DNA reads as TGTGCCAGTAGTACTCAAGGTGGCGGCGGCCACGAGCAGTACTTC. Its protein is CASSTQGGGGHEQYF.

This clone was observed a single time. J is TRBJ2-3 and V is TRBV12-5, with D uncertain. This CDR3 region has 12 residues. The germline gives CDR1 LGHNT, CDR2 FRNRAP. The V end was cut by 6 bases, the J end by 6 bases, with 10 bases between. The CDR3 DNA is TGTGCTAGTGGACCGACGAGGGATACGCAGTATTTT. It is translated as CASGPTRDTQYF.

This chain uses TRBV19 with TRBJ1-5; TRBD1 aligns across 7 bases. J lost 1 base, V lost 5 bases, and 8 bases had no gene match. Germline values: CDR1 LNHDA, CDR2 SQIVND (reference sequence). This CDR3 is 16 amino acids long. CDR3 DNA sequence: TGTGCCAGTAGTGTCAGGGGGTCCGGGAGCAATCAGCCCCAGCATTTT. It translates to CASSVRGSGSNQPQHF. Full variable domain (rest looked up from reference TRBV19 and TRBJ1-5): DGGITQSPKYLFRKEGQNVTLSCEQNLNHDAMYWYRQDPGQGLRLIYYSQIVNDFQKGDIAEGYSVSREKKESFPLTVTSAQKNPTAFYLCASSVRGSGSNQPQHFGDGTRLSIL.

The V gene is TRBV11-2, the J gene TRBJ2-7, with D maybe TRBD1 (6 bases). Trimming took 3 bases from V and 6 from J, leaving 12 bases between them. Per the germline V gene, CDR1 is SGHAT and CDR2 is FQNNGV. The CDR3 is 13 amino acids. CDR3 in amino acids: CASSFSQGLEQYF. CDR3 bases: TGTGCCAGCAGCTTCAGCCAGGGGCTCGAGCAGTACTTC.

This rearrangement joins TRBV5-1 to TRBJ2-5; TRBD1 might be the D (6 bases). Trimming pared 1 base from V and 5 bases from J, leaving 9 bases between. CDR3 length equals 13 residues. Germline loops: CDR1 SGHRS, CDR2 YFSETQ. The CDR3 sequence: CASSLSGQETQYF. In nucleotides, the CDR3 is TGCGCCAGCAGCTTGTCAGGACAGGAGACCCAGTACTTC.

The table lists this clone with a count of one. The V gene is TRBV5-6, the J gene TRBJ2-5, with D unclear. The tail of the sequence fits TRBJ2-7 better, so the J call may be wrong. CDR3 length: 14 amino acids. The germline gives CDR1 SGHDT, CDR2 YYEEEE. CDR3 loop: CASSLRQSFYEQYF. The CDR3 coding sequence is TGTGCCAGCAGCTTGAGACAAAGCTTCTACGAGCAGTACTTC.

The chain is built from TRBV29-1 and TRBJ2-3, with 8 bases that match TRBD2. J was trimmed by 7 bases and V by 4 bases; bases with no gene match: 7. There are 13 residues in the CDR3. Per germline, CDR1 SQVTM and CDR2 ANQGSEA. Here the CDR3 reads CSVASGRGNTQYF. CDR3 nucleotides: TGCAGCGTTGCCAGCGGGAGAGGAAATACGCAGTATTTT.

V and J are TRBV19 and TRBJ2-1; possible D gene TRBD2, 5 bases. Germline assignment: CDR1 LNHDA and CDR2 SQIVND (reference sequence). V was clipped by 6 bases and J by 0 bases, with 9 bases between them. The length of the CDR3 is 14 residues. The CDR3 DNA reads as TGTGCCAGTAGGATCGGGGACTCCTACAATGAGCAGTTCTTC. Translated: CASRIGDSYNEQFF.

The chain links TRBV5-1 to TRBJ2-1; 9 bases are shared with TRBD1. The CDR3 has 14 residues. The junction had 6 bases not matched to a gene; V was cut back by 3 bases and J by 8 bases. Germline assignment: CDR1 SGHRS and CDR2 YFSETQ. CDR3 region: CASSWTGDWDEQFF. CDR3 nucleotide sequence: TGCGCCAGCAGCTGGACAGGGGATTGGGATGAGCAGTTCTTC.

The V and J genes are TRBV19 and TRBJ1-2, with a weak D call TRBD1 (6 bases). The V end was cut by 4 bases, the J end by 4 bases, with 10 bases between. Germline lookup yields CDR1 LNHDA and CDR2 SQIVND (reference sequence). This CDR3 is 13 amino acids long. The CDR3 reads CASSTRDTYGYTF. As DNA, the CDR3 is TGTGCCAGTAGTACCCGGGACACCTATGGCTACACCTTC.

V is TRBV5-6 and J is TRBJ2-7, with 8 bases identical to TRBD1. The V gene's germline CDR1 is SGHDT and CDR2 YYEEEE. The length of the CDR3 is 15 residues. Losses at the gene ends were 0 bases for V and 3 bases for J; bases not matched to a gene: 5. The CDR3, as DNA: TGTGCCAGCAGCTTGGTACCAGGGACAGGCTACGAGCAGTACTTC. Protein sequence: CASSLVPGTGYEQYF.

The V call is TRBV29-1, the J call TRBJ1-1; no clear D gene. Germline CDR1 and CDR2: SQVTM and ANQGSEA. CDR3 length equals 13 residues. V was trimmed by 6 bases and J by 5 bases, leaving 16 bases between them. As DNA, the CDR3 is TGCAGCGTGAGACTAAAACCTGGGACTGAAGCTTTCTTT. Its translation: CSVRLKPGTEAFF.

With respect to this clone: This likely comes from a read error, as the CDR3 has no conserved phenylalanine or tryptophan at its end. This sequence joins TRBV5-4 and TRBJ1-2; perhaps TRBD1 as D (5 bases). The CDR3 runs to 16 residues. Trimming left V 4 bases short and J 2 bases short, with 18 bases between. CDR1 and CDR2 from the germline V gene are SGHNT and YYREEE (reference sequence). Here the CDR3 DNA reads TGTGCCAGCAGCCCCACCCCCCGGGACTGGAACTATGGCTACACCCTC. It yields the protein CASSPTPRDWNYGYTL.

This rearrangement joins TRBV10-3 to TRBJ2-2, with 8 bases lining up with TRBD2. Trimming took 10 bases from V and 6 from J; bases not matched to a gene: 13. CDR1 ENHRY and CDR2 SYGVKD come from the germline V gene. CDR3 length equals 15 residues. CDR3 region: CATDSGGGWAGELFF. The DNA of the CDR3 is TGTGCCACAGACTCCGGGGGGGGCTGGGCCGGGGAGCTGTTTTTT.

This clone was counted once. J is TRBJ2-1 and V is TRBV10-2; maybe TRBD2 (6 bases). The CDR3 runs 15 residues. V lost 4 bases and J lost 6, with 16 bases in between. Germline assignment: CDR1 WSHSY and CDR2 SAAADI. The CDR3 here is CASSAPRDSGNEQFF. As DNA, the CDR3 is TGCGCCAGCAGTGCACCTCGGGACTCCGGCAATGAGCAGTTCTTC.

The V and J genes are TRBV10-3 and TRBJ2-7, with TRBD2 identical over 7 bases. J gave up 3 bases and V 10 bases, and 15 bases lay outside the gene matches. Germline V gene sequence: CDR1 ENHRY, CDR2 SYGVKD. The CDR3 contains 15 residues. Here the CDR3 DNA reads TGTGCCACAACCCACGGGAGCGGGACCGTCTACGAGCAGTACTTC. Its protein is CATTHGSGTVYEQYF.

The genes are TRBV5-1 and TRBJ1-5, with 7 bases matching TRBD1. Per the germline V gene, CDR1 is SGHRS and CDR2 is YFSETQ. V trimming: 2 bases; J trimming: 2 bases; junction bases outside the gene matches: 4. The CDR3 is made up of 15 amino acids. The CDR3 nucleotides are TGCGCCAGCAGCTTTTCCACAGGGGGCAATCAGCCCCAGCATTTT. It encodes CASSFSTGGNQPQHF.

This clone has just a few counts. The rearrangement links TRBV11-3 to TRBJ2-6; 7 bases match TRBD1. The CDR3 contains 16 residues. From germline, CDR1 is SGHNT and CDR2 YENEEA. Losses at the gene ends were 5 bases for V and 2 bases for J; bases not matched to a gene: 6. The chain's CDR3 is CASSKRTGTGANVLTF. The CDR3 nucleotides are TGTGCCAGCAGCAAAAGGACAGGCACTGGGGCCAACGTCCTGACTTTC.

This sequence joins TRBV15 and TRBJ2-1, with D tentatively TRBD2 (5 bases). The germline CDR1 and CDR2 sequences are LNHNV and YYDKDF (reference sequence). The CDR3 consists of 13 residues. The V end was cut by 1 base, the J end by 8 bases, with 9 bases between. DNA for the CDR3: TGTGCCACCAGCAGAGGGGCGAGGGATGAGCAGTTCTTC. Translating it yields CATSRGARDEQFF.

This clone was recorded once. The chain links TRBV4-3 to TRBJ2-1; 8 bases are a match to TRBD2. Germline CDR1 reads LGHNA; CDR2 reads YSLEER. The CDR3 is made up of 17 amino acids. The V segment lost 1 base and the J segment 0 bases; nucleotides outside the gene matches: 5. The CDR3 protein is CASSQGRREDSYNEQFF. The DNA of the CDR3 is TGCGCCAGCAGCCAAGGTCGGCGGGAGGACTCCTACAATGAGCAGTTCTTC.

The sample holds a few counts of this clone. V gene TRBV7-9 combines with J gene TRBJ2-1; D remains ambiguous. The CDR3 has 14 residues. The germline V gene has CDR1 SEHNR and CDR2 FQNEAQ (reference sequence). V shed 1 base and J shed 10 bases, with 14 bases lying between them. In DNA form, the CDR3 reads TGTGCCAGCAGCTTAGACTACCCTTTTTACGAGCAGTTCTTC. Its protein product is CASSLDYPFYEQFF. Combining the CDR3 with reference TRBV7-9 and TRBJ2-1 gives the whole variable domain DTGVSQNPRHKITKRGQNVTFRCDPISEHNRLYWYRQTLGQGPEFLTYFQNEAQLEKSRLLSDRFSAERPKGSFSTLEIQRTEQGDSAMYLCASSLDYPFYEQFFGPGTRLTVL.

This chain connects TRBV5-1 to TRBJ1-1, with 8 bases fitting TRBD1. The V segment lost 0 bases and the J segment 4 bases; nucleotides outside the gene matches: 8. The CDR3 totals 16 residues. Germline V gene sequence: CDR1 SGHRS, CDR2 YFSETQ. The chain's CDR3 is CASSLAVGRGLTEAFF. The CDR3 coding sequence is TGCGCCAGCAGCTTGGCCGTGGGCAGGGGGCTCACTGAAGCTTTCTTT.

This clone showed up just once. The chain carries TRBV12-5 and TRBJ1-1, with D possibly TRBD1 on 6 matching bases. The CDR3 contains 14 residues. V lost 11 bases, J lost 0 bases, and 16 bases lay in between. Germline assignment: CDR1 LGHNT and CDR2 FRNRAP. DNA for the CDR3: TGTGCTGGAACGGGACACCCGATGAACACTGAAGCTTTCTTT. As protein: CAGTGHPMNTEAFF.